A selection of T cell receptor beta chains follows, all from one sample in a study of radiotherapy plus CTLA-4 blockade in lung cancer. Some clones are missing from TCRdb's copy, which holds only in-frame ones; the method was immunoSEQ multiplex PCR. This sample has approximately 77,000 clones, with roughly 80% found just once. Sample: peripheral blood, taken from a patient treated with radiotherapy plus ipilimumab. The receptor source for this set is a human donor with non-small cell lung cancer who had stable disease on radiotherapy plus ipilimumab. Both conserved end residues are part of each CDR3. The order of the fields is clone size, J gene, D gene, V gene, CDR3 protein, CDR3 DNA. D genes are given only for firm matches. Clone size, where shown, is once, few, many, or a class for clones that have expanded.

- | TRBJ1-6 | - | TRBV19 | CASSIAGQINNSPLHF | TGTGCCAGTAGTATAGCCGGACAGATAAATAATTCACCCCTCCACTTT
- | TRBJ2-7 | - | TRBV28 | CASSVGQYYEQYF | TGTGCCAGCAGTGTGGGCCAATACTACGAGCAGTACTTC
few | TRBJ1-1 | - | TRBV16 | CASSHQNTEAFF | TGTGCCAGCAGCCACCAGAACACTGAAGCTTTCTTT
- | TRBJ2-3 | - | TRBV5-6 | CASSYLSDTQYF | TGTGCCAGCAGCTACCTTTCAGATACGCAGTATTTT
- | TRBJ1-6 | - | TRBV7-9 | CASSLVQGMGSPLHF | TGTGCCAGCAGCTTAGTGCAAGGGATGGGTTCACCCCTCCACTTT
- | TRBJ2-1 | - | TRBV19 | CASSIPPGEQFF | TGTGCCAGTAGTATCCCCCCCGGCGAGCAGTTCTTC
- | TRBJ2-1 | - | TRBV4-1 | CASSQGVLAPLDEQFF | TGCGCCAGCAGCCAAGGGGTATTAGCGCCCCTGGATGAGCAGTTCTTC
- | TRBJ1-1 | - | TRBV12-5 | CASGLGMGWRGNTEAFF | TGTGCTAGTGGTTTGGGCATGGGATGGAGAGGGAACACTGAAGCTTTCTTT
- | TRBJ2-7 | TRBD1 | TRBV6-5 | CASSYVWDSSSEQYF | TGTGCCAGCAGTTACGTGTGGGACAGTTCTTCCGAGCAGTACTTC
- | TRBJ1-3 | - | TRBV9 | CASSVATGVGNTIYF | TGTGCCAGCAGCGTAGCTACAGGCGTAGGAAACACCATATATTTT
- | TRBJ2-5 | - | TRBV27 | CASSSQDSQETQYF | TGTGCCAGCAGTTCACAGGACAGCCAAGAGACCCAGTACTTC
- | TRBJ1-1 | TRBD1 | TRBV28 | CASSLRQGNTEAFF | TGTGCCAGCAGTTTAAGACAGGGAAACACTGAAGCTTTCTTT
once | TRBJ1-1 | - | TRBV28 | CATLGQLNTEAFF | TGTGCCACCCTCGGGCAGTTGAACACTGAAGCTTTCTTT
- | TRBJ2-7 | - | TRBV19 | CASSIDSGATYEQYF | TGTGCCAGTAGTATAGATTCCGGGGCGACCTACGAGCAGTACTTC